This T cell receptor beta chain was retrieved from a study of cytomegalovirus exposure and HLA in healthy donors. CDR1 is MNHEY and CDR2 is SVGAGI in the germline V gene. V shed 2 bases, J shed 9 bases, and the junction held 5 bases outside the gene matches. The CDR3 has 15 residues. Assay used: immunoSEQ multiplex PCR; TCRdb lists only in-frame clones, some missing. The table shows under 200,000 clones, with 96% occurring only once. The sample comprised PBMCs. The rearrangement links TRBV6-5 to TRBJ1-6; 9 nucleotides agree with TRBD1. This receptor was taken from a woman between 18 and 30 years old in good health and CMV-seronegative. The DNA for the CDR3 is TGTGCCAGCAGTTACGGGGGACAGGGAGGTTCACCCCTCCACTTT. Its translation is CASSYGGQGGSPLHF.